This T cell receptor (beta chain) derives from a study of shared clonotypes between healthy human individuals. As for the study in general: A few men and a couple of women, aged 18 to 49, were donors. Plates per donor: three CD4 naive, three CD4 memory, two CD8 naive, one CD8 memory.

This clone was picked up many times. Its antigen is unknown. Using 200 ng DNA, about 29,000 T cell genomes, the sorted-subset replicate PCRs were run. Sequencing used immunoSEQ multiplex PCR; TCRdb keeps in-frame clones, though not all of them. The sample lists approximately 640,000 clones, 55% to 75% occurring once. Study-wide points: Sampling included only blood; tissue repertoires likely differ.

The source is a young woman in good health. The sequencing input was memory CD4+ T cells sorted from blood. Regarding subset: CD45RA-negative fraction.

CDR3 nucleotides: TGCGCCAGCAGCTTTCCGAGGGGCGCTGAACTGACCGGGGAGCTGTTTTTT. It yields the protein CASSFPRGAELTGELFF. The chain couples TRBV5-1 to TRBJ2-2; D might be TRBD1 or TRBD2, each matching 5 bases. Germline V CDR1 and CDR2: SGHRS, YFSETQ. Trimming shortened V by 2 bases and J by 5 bases, and 19 bases separated the two germline ends. This CDR3 comprises 17 residues.